The 32 T cell receptor beta chains below all came from one sample that was sequenced in a study of blood T cells in healthy people across ages. Primers used in a second PCR of roughly 7 to 12 cycles were a sample-barcoded 5' primer and a J-beta primer mix. From the 5' RACE reads, TCRdb called clonotypes with MiXCR, one entry per CDR3 protein. The sample shows 1,500,000 or so distinct CDR3 sequences, 45% to 70% of them seen only once. The sequenced material came from blood. These receptors were collected from a man between 18 and 29 years old in good health.

This clonotype occurred a few times. The V call is TRBV5-5, the J call TRBJ1-2; D perhaps matches TRBD1 (6 bases). V gave up 2 bases and J gave up 3 bases, with 14 bases separating them. CDR3 length: 15 residues. Germline values: CDR1 SGHKS, CDR2 YYEKEE (reference sequence). CDR3 DNA sequence: TGTGCCAGCAGCTTTTCCCCCGGACAGCACTATGGCTACACCTTC. Its translation: CASSFSPGQHYGYTF.

The rearrangement links TRBV4-1 to TRBJ1-1, with D possibly TRBD1 on 5 matching bases. CDR3 length equals 14 residues. CDR1 and CDR2 (germline): MGHRA, YSYEKL. The germline V and J ends were trimmed by 6 bases and 4 bases, with 15 bases remaining between them. The CDR3 DNA reads TGCGCCAGCAGACAGCAGGGAAGGGGCACTGAAGCTTTCTTT. Protein: CASRQQGRGTEAFF.

The table lists this clonotype with a few counts. The rearrangement uses TRBV12-3 or TRBV12-4 and TRBJ2-7, with 15 nucleotides matching TRBD2. With V trimmed by 6 bases and J by 7 bases, 22 bases remained unmatched. The CDR3 length is 20 residues. The CDR3 sequence: CASSPARGLAGGGSYNEQYF. CDR3 nucleotide sequence: TGTGCCAGCAGCCCCGCTAGGGGACTAGCGGGGGGAGGGTCCTACAATGAGCAGTACTTC.

CDR3 in DNA: TGTGCCAGCAGCCAAGAGGCAGGGTTGGATTCACCCCTCCACTTT. It yields the protein CASSQEAGLDSPLHF. This rearrangement joins TRBV4-2 to TRBJ1-6; D may be TRBD1 (5 bases). V was pared by 0 bases and J by 8 bases, with 11 bases between. The CDR3 has 15 residues. Germline CDR1 and CDR2: LGHNA and YNFKEQ.

V is TRBV6-1 and J is TRBJ2-5, with 15 bases lining up with TRBD2. The trim removed 3 bases at V and 4 bases at J, leaving 6 bases unmatched. CDR1 MNHNS and CDR2 SASEGT come from the germline V gene. The CDR3 loop spans 17 amino acids. The CDR3 sequence is CASSDGLAGGPGETQYF. In DNA form, the CDR3 reads TGTGCCAGCAGTGACGGACTAGCGGGGGGGCCGGGAGAGACCCAGTACTTC.

This clonotype was counted only a few times. The chain carries TRBV7-2 and TRBJ1-6; TRBD1 matches 7 bases. The V and J ends lost 1 base and 2 bases, in that order; junction bases with no gene match: 8. The CDR3 is 18 residues long. In germline, CDR1 is SGHTA, CDR2 FQGNSA. DNA for the CDR3: TGTGCCAGCAGCTTAGAAGGGACAGCTCCTACCTATAATTCACCCCTCCACTTT. Translated, it gives CASSLEGTAPTYNSPLHF.

The V call is TRBV28, the J call TRBJ2-7; D may correspond to TRBD1 or TRBD2 (5 bases each). The J call could be wrong; TRBJ2-5 is a better fit for the DNA end. CDR1 MDHEN and CDR2 SYDVKM come from the germline V gene. The CDR3 extends over 13 amino acids. The CDR3 coding sequence is TGTGCCAGTTCTGGGGCCAGGGAGAAGACCCAGTACTTC. It is translated as CASSGAREKTQYF.

V gene TRBV27 combines with J gene TRBJ2-2, with D unresolved. CDR3 size: 14 residues. Trimming shortened V by 7 bases and J by 0 bases, and 9 bases separated the two germline ends. Germline V gene data show CDR1 as MNHEY and CDR2 as SMNVEV (reference sequence). For the CDR3, the DNA is TGTGCCAGCACCTCGGGCCCGAACACCGGGGAGCTGTTTTTT. It is translated as CASTSGPNTGELFF.

The chain couples TRBV12-3 or TRBV12-4 to TRBJ2-7; D is ambiguous. This CDR3 contains 12 residues. V lost 7 bases, J lost 5 bases, and 12 bases lay in between. The CDR3 loop is CASTHPANEQYF. In DNA, the CDR3 is TGTGCCAGCACCCACCCTGCGAACGAGCAGTACTTC.

V and J are TRBV20-1 and TRBJ2-1; either TRBD1 or TRBD2 may supply D (6 bases each). The V gene's germline CDR1 is DFQATT and CDR2 SNEGSKA (reference sequence). This CDR3 comprises 12 residues. V lost 8 bases to trimming and J lost 4 bases, with 12 bases between them. The CDR3 coding sequence is TGCAGTTTCCGGGGGCCGTACAATGAGCAGTTCTTC. This encodes CSFRGPYNEQFF.

This clonotype occurred many times. Here the CDR3 reads CAIKAGAWTDTQYF. Written as DNA, the CDR3 is TGTGCCATCAAAGCGGGAGCGTGGACAGATACGCAGTATTTT. The V and J genes are TRBV10-3 and TRBJ2-3; 8 nucleotides match TRBD2. The CDR3 totals 14 residues. V gave up 7 bases and J gave up 3 bases; unmatched junction bases: 6. Germline V gives CDR1 ENHRY, CDR2 SYGVKD.

The chain joins TRBV6-5 to TRBJ2-5; 7 bases agree with TRBD2. This CDR3 has 17 residues. V lost 5 bases, J lost 1 base, and 13 bases stayed unmatched. Germline V gives CDR1 MNHEY, CDR2 SVGAGI. The CDR3 bases are TGTGCCAGCAGTGTACTAGAAACTAGCGCAGCCCAAGAGACCCAGTACTTC. Translated: CASSVLETSAAQETQYF.

V is TRBV10-3 and J is TRBJ2-1; D is perhaps TRBD2 (6 bases). V lost 2 bases, J lost 8 bases, and 16 bases lay in between. In germline, CDR1 is ENHRY, CDR2 SYGVKD. CDR3 length equals 15 residues. The CDR3 sequence: CAISERGTREDEQFF. The CDR3 DNA sequence: TGTGCCATCAGTGAGCGGGGAACCAGGGAGGATGAGCAGTTCTTC.

This chain links TRBV14 with TRBJ2-2; 7 bases are shared with TRBD1. In germline, CDR1 is SGHDN, CDR2 FVKESK. V lost 4 bases to trimming and J lost 1 base; unmatched junction nucleotides: 6. The CDR3 spans 16 residues. The CDR3 here is CASSLVRDRNTGELFF. The DNA of the CDR3 is TGTGCCAGCAGCCTCGTCCGGGACAGGAACACCGGGGAGCTGTTTTTT.

This clonotype appeared a few times. The rearrangement joins TRBV29-1 to TRBJ2-4, with a weak D call TRBD1 (5 bases). CDR1 SQVTM and CDR2 ANQGSEA come from the germline V gene. The CDR3 spans 13 residues. Trimming left V 6 bases short and J 0 bases short, with 9 bases between. CDR3 bases: TGCAGCGTCTCGACAGCAGCCAAAAACATTCAGTACTTC. Protein sequence: CSVSTAAKNIQYF.

This chain connects TRBV5-5 to TRBJ2-7; D gene uncertain. V was trimmed by 2 bases and J by 3 bases, leaving 21 bases between them. The germline V gene encodes CDR1 SGHKS and CDR2 YYEKEE (reference sequence). There are 17 residues in the CDR3. The CDR3 protein is CASSFRSSMPSYYEQYF. The DNA of the CDR3 is TGTGCCAGCAGCTTCCGAAGTTCAATGCCCAGTTACTACGAGCAGTACTTC.

This chain links TRBV27 with TRBJ2-1; TRBD1 or TRBD2 may be the D gene (5 bases each). Germline V lookup: CDR1 MNHEY, CDR2 SMNVEV (reference sequence). The CDR3 has 16 residues. The V and J ends lost 9 bases and 4 bases respectively, with 22 bases between them. CDR3 in amino acids: CASLDNRDGIYNEQFF. Here the CDR3 DNA reads TGTGCCAGTCTTGATAACCGGGACGGAATATACAATGAGCAGTTCTTC.

The CDR3 spells CASIPGREKKNEQFF. CDR3 in DNA: TGTGCCAGCATTCCCGGGAGGGAGAAAAAGAATGAGCAGTTCTTC. V is TRBV28 and J is TRBJ2-1, with 8 bases aligning to TRBD2. Germline values: CDR1 MDHEN, CDR2 SYDVKM. Germline trimming cut 7 bases from V and 7 bases from J; bases unmatched to any gene: 12. The CDR3 totals 15 residues.

The CDR3 DNA sequence: TGCAGTGCTAGAGGGTGGCTAGCGGGAGGATTCAATGAGCAGTTCTTC. Residues: CSARGWLAGGFNEQFF. The rearrangement uses TRBV20-1 and TRBJ2-1; 11 nucleotides agree with TRBD2. Germline V gene lookup returns CDR1 DFQATT and CDR2 SNEGSKA (reference sequence). The CDR3 runs to 16 residues. V gave up 1 base and J gave up 6 bases; unmatched junction bases: 8.

This CDR3 reads CSVIGTEQYF. The CDR3 DNA sequence: TGCAGCGTGATAGGCACCGAGCAGTACTTC. The J gene is TRBJ2-7, the V gene TRBV29-1, with no clear D. Trimming left V 6 bases short and J 6 bases short, with 9 bases between. This CDR3 spans 10 amino acids. The germline CDR1 and CDR2 sequences are SQVTM and ANQGSEA.

The genes are TRBV11-2 and TRBJ2-1; no firm D call. With 5 bases removed from V and 2 bases from J, the gap between germline ends came to 7 bases. Germline V gene data show CDR1 as SGHAT and CDR2 as FQNNGV. The CDR3 totals 13 residues. CDR3 sequence reads: CASSGPPYNEQFF. DNA of the CDR3: TGTGCCAGCAGCGGGCCCCCCTACAATGAGCAGTTCTTC.

The chain employs TRBV5-1 and TRBJ1-5; TRBD1 is a possible D gene (5 bases). CDR1 is SGHRS, CDR2 YFSETQ, per germline. V was clipped by 4 bases and J by 0 bases, with 14 bases between them. The CDR3 totals 16 residues. Here the CDR3 DNA reads TGCGCCAGCAGCGCCGGGGGAACCGATAGCAATCAGCCCCAGCATTTT. Translated: CASSAGGTDSNQPQHF.

The rearrangement uses TRBV12-3 or TRBV12-4 and TRBJ2-1, with D perhaps matching TRBD1 or TRBD2 (5 bases each). The CDR3 totals 17 residues. V dropped 5 bases and J dropped 3 bases, with 20 bases sitting between them. This chain's CDR3 is CASSPSTGTVFYNEQFF. In DNA, the CDR3 is TGTGCCAGCAGTCCCTCCACCGGGACCGTCTTCTACAATGAGCAGTTCTTC.

J is TRBJ2-3 and V is TRBV5-5; possibly TRBD2 for D (5 bases). This CDR3 is 16 amino acids long. Trimming took 3 bases from V and 0 from J, leaving 14 bases between them. Germline CDR1 is SGHKS and CDR2 is YYEKEE (reference sequence). The CDR3 bases are TGTGCCAGCAGCTCGGGTTGGAGGACCAGCACAGATACGCAGTATTTT. Translation gives CASSSGWRTSTDTQYF.

The genes are TRBV29-1 and TRBJ2-1; no clear D gene. This CDR3 comprises 12 residues. Per the germline V gene, CDR1 is SQVTM and CDR2 is ANQGSEA. V lost 2 bases to trimming and J lost 5 bases, with 7 bases between them. The CDR3 protein is CSVEPQNNEQFF. CDR3 sequence (DNA): TGCAGCGTTGAACCCCAGAACAATGAGCAGTTCTTC.

In its sample, this clonotype was seen a few times. V is TRBV27 and J is TRBJ2-1; either TRBD1 or TRBD2 may fit D (5 bases each). The V end lost 6 bases, the J end lost 10 bases, and 13 bases lay between the germline ends. Germline V gives CDR1 MNHEY, CDR2 SMNVEV (reference sequence). This CDR3 region has 12 residues. The CDR3 region is CASRVAGTEQFF. CDR3 nucleotides: TGTGCCAGCAGAGTAGCAGGGACCGAGCAGTTCTTC.

The chain carries TRBV25-1 and TRBJ2-4; no definite D call. Looked up from germline, CDR1 is MGHDK and CDR2 is SYGVNS. The CDR3 length is 13 residues. The V and J ends lost 1 base and 12 bases respectively, with 13 bases between them. The CDR3 loop reads CASSEFGRERQYF. The CDR3, as DNA: TGTGCCAGCAGTGAATTTGGACGAGAGCGTCAGTACTTC.

V usage is TRBV4-3 and J usage is TRBJ2-1, with D possibly TRBD2 on 5 matching bases. Germline CDR1 is LGHNA and CDR2 is YSLEER. Trimming pared 0 bases from V and 7 bases from J, leaving 13 bases between. The CDR3 extends over 15 amino acids. CDR3 residues: CASSQEEAVGNEQFF. The CDR3 DNA is TGCGCCAGCAGCCAAGAGGAGGCAGTAGGTAATGAGCAGTTCTTC.

V gene TRBV29-1 combines with J gene TRBJ2-1; 9 bases map to TRBD1. Germline-derived CDR1 and CDR2 are SQVTM and ANQGSEA. The trim removed 6 bases at V and 9 bases at J, leaving 6 bases unmatched. The CDR3 runs 12 residues. The CDR3 DNA follows: TGCAGCGTAGGAACAGGGGGCGTTGAGCAGTTCTTC. Translating gives CSVGTGGVEQFF.

This chain uses TRBV6-2 or TRBV6-3 with TRBJ2-4; D is unresolved. The J call may be in error: the DNA end matches TRBJ2-7 better. Germline loops: CDR1 MNHEY, CDR2 SVGEGT. The CDR3 covers 13 residues. CDR3 protein: CASSYRDNDEQYF. DNA for the CDR3: TGTGCCAGCAGTTACAGGGATAACGACGAGCAGTACTTC.

CDR3 DNA: TGCAGTGCTAGCTGGGACACTTTCTACGAGCAGTACTTC. It yields the protein CSASWDTFYEQYF. The chain employs TRBV20-1 and TRBJ2-7, with a tentative D call TRBD1 (6 bases). Per germline, CDR1 DFQATT and CDR2 SNEGSKA (reference sequence). The V end lost 3 bases, the J end lost 3 bases, and 12 bases lay between the germline ends. The CDR3 covers 13 residues.

The CDR3 sequence: CSAQDRGLTPSSYEQYF. DNA of the CDR3: TGCAGTGCTCAGGACAGGGGGCTAACCCCCTCTTCCTACGAGCAGTACTTC. V gene TRBV20-1 combines with J gene TRBJ2-7; TRBD1 matches at 11 bases. V was pared by 5 bases and J by 1 base, with 13 bases of the junction left unmatched. This CDR3 is built from 17 residues. CDR1 is DFQATT, CDR2 SNEGSKA, per germline (reference sequence).